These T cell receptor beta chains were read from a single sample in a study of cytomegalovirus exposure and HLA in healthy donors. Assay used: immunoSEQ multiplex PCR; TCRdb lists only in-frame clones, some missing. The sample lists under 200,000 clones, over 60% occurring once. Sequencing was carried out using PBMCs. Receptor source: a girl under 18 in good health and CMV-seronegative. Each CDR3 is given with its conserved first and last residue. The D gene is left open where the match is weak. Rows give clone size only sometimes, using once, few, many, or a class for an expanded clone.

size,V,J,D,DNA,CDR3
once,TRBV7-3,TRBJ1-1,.,TGTGCCAGCAGCTTTGGACAGAACGAAGCTTTCTTT,CASSFGQNEAFF
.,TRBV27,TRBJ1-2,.,TGTGCCAGCAGTTCAACAGGGATAGATGGCTACACCTTC,CASSSTGIDGYTF
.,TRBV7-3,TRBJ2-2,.,TGTGCCAGCACTGAGCGGCTGTTTTTT,CASTERLFF
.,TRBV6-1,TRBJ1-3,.,TGTGCCAGCAGTGCGTCAGGGGTAGGAAACACCATATATTTT,CASSASGVGNTIYF
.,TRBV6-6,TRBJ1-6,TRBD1,TGTGCCAGCAGTCCCCCAGGGGGCAATTCACCCCTCCACTTT,CASSPPGGNSPLHF
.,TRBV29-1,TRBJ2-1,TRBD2,TGCAGCGTTGACCTAGCGGGGGTCCTCAATGAGCAGTTCTTC,CSVDLAGVLNEQFF
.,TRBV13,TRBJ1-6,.,TGTGCCAGCAGCCCATCCTCGAGTCGACCCCTCCACTTT,CASSPSSSRPLHF
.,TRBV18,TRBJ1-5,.,TGTGCCAGCTCACCAGGGGGGATTAGCAATCAGCCCCAGCATTTT,CASSPGGISNQPQHF
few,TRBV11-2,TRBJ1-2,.,TGTGCCAGCAGGCGACTGACCCGCTATGGCTACACCTTC,CASRRLTRYGYTF
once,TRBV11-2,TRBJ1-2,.,TGTGCCAGCAGCTTAGGGATACAGGGAGCAAACTATGGCTACACCTTC,CASSLGIQGANYGYTF
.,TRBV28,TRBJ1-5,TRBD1,TGTGCCAGCACCACCTTAGTCCGGGACAGGGCTCGTCAGCCCCAGCATTTT,CASTTLVRDRARQPQHF
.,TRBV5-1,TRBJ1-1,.,TGCGCCAGCAGCTTGGATCAAGCGGCCTCCGAAGCTTTCTTT,CASSLDQAASEAFF
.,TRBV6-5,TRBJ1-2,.,TGTGCCAGCAGTTACCTCTATGGCTACACCTTC,CASSYLYGYTF
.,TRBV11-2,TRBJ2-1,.,TGTGCCAGCAGACTAGGGTGGGGGCCAAACAATGAGCAGTTCTTC,CASRLGWGPNNEQFF
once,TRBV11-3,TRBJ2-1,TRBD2,TGTGCCAGCAGCTCATCTCTAGCGGGGGGGGTTTATGAGCAGTTCTTC,CASSSSLAGGVYEQFF
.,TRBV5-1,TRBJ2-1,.,TGCGCCAGCAGCTTCCCCGGGACGGGGGACAATGAGCAGTTCTTC,CASSFPGTGDNEQFF
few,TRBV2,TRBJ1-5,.,TGTGCCAGCACACGGGAGGGCAATCAGCCCCAGCATTTT,CASTREGNQPQHF
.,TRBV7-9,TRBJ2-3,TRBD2,TGTGCCAGCAGCAAAGCGGGGGGGAGGACAGATACGCAGTATTTT,CASSKAGGRTDTQYF
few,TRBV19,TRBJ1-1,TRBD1,TGTGCCAGTAACAGGGGGGACACTGAAGCTTTCTTT,CASNRGDTEAFF
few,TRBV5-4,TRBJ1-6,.,TGTGCCAGCAGCTTGGAACCTAGCTCACCCCTCCACTTT,CASSLEPSSPLHF
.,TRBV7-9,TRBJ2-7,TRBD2,TGTGCCAGCAGCTTAGCGCGTGCTAGCGGGGGAACCTACGAGCAGTACTTC,CASSLARASGGTYEQYF
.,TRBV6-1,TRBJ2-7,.,TGTGCCAGCAGCCCGTTTGGGGCTAAAGACGAGCAGTACTTC,CASSPFGAKDEQYF
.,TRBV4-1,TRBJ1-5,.,TGCGCCAGCAGCCAAGATAGGACAGAGGGACAGCCCCAGCATTTT,CASSQDRTEGQPQHF
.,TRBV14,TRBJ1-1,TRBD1,TGTGCCAGCAGCCACGGGACAGGGGGCCCTGAAGCTTTCTTT,CASSHGTGGPEAFF
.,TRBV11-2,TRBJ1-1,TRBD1,TGTGCCAGCAGCTTAGCATTAAGGACAGGGGTCAACACTGAAGCTTTCTTT,CASSLALRTGVNTEAFF
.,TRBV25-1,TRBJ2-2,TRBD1,TGTGCCAGCAGTGAAGAAGTGACAGGGATCACCGGGGAGCTGTTTTTT,CASSEEVTGITGELFF
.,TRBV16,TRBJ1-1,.,TGTGCCAGCAGCCAACGAGACAGGAACACTGAAGCTTTCTTT,CASSQRDRNTEAFF
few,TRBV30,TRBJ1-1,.,TGTGCCTGGAGTGTTGACGGCAGGGGAAGCACTGAAGCTTTCTTT,CAWSVDGRGSTEAFF
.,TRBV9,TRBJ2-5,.,TGTGCCAGCAGCGTTGACTCAGGGGCTCCCAAAGAGACCCAGTACTTC,CASSVDSGAPKETQYF
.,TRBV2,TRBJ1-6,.,TGTGCCAGCACCGGCAGGGGAGCCCCCCTCCACTTT,CASTGRGAPLHF
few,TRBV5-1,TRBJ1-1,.,TGCGCCAGCAGCTCCCCCGGGGGGATGCTGAACACTGAAGCTTTCTTT,CASSSPGGMLNTEAFF
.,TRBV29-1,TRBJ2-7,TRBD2,TGCAGCGTTGAAGACCCCCGGGGGGGGTCCTACGAGCAGTACTTC,CSVEDPRGGSYEQYF
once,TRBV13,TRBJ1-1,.,TGTGCCAGCAGCCCGCCGGGGACTTTAGGGGCTTTCTTT,CASSPPGTLGAFF
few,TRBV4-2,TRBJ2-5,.,TGTGCCAGCAGCCCCGTGGACGGGGAGTACCAAGAGACCCAGTACTTC,CASSPVDGEYQETQYF
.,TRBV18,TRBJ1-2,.,TGTGCCAGCTCACAAGAGGGCGGGTATGGCTACACCTTC,CASSQEGGYGYTF
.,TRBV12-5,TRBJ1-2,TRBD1,TGTGCTAGTGGTTTGGTATTCCTCCACCCAGGGGGCGGCTATGGCTACACCTTC,CASGLVFLHPGGGYGYTF
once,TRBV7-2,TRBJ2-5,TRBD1,TGTGCCAGCAGCGTCTCCTGGGACAGGGGGTTGGGGACCCAGTACTTC,CASSVSWDRGLGTQYF
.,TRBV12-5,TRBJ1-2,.,TGTGCTAGCCGCCGGGGGAATGGCTATGGCTACACCTTC,CASRRGNGYGYTF
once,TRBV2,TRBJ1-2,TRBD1,TGTGCCAGCAGTGACCGCGACAGGGGAAACTATGGCTACACCTTC,CASSDRDRGNYGYTF
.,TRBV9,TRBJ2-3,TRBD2,TGTGCCAGCAGCGTTGCAGCGGGGGGTCGAGATACGCAGTATTTT,CASSVAAGGRDTQYF